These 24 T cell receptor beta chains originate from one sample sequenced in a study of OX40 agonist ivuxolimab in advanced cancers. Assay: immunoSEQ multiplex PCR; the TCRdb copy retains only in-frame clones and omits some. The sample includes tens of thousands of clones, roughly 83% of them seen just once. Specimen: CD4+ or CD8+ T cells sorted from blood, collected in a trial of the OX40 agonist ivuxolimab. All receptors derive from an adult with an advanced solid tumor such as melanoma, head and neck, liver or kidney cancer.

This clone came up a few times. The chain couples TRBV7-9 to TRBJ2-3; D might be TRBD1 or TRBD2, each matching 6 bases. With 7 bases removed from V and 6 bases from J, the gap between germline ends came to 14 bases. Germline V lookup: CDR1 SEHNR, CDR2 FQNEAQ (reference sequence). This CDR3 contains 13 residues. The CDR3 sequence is CASKGDSKDTQYF. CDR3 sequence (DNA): TGTGCCAGCAAGGGGGACTCTAAGGATACGCAGTATTTT.

As DNA, the CDR3 is TGTGCCAGCAGCCGAGGTGGTCAGACCCAGTACTTC. Amino acids: CASSRGGQTQYF. The chain links TRBV11-3 to TRBJ2-5; D not certain. Per germline, CDR1 SGHNT and CDR2 YENEEA. V lost 5 bases and J lost 6, with 10 bases in between. The CDR3 loop spans 12 amino acids.

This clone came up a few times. The CDR3 loop reads CASTQTGAGDSPLHF. CDR3 coding DNA: TGTGCCAGCACCCAGACAGGGGCCGGGGATTCACCCCTCCACTTT. This chain joins TRBV2 and TRBJ1-6; 8 positions agree with TRBD1. The length of the CDR3 is 15 residues. Germline-derived CDR1 and CDR2 are SNHLY and FYNNEI. The V segment lost 7 bases and the J segment 8 bases; nucleotides outside the gene matches: 10.

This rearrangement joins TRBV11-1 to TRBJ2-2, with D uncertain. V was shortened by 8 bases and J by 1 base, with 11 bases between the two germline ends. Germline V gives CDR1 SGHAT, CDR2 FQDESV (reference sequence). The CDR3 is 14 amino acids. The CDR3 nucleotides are TGTGCCAGCGGTTCATGGGGGAACACCGGGGAGCTGTTTTTT. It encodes CASGSWGNTGELFF.

In DNA, the CDR3 is TGCGCCAGCAGCTTGACAGAACCCTACGAGCAGTACTTC. Protein product: CASSLTEPYEQYF. This sequence joins TRBV5-1 and TRBJ2-7; D call uncertain. The CDR3 totals 13 residues. V lost 1 base to trimming and J lost 2 bases, with 7 bases between them. CDR1 is SGHRS, CDR2 YFSETQ, per germline. Combining the CDR3 with reference TRBV5-1 and TRBJ2-7 gives the whole variable domain KAGVTQTPRYLIKTRGQQVTLSCSPISGHRSVSWYQQTPGQGLQFLFEYFSETQRNKGNFPGRFSGRQFSNSRSEMNVSTLELGDSALYLCASSLTEPYEQYFGPGTRLTVT.

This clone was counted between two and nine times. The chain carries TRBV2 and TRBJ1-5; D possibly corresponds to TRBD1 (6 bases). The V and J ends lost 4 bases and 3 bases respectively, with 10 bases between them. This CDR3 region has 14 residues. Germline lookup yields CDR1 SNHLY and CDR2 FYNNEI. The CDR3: CASSAGAPNQPQHF. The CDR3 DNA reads TGTGCCAGCAGTGCAGGGGCACCCAATCAGCCCCAGCATTTT.

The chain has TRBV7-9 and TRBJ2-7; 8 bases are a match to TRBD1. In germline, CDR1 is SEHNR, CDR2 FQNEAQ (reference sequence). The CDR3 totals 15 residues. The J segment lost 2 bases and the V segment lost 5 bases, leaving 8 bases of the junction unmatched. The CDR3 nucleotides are TGTGCCAGCAGCACTACGGGGACAGGTACCTACGAGCAGTACTTC. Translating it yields CASSTTGTGTYEQYF.

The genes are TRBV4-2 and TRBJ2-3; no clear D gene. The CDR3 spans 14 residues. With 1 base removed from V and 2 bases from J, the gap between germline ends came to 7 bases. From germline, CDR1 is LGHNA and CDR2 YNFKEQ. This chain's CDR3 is CASSQVRVTDTQYF. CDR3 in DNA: TGTGCCAGCAGCCAAGTCCGGGTCACAGATACGCAGTATTTT.

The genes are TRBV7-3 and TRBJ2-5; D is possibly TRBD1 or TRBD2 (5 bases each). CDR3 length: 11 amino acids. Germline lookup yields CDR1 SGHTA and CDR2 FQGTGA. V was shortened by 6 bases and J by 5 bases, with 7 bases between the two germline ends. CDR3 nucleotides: TGTGCCAGCAGAGGGGAGGAGACCCAGTACTTC. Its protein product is CASRGEETQYF.

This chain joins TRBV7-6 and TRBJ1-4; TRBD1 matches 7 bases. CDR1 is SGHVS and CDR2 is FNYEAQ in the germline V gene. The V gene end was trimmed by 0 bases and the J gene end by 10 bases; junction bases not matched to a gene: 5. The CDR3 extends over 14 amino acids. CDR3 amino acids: CASSLAQGGRKLFF. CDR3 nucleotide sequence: TGTGCCAGCAGCTTAGCGCAGGGGGGTCGAAAACTGTTTTTT.

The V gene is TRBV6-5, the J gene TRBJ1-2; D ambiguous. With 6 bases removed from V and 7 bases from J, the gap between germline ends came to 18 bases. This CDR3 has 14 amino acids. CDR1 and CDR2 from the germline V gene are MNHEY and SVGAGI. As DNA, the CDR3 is TGTGCCAGCAGCCAAGAGTGGGCGGGTTCTGGCTACACCTTC. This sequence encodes CASSQEWAGSGYTF.

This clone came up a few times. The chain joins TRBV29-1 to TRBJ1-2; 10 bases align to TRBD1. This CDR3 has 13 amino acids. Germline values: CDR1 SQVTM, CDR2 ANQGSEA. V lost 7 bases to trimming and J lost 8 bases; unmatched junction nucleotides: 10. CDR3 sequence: CSAGDRGKGGYTF. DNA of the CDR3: TGCAGCGCGGGGGACAGGGGTAAGGGAGGCTACACCTTC.

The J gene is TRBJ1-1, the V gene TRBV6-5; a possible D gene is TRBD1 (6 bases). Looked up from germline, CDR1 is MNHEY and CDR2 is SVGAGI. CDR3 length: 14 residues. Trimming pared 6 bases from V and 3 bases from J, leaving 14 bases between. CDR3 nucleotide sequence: TGTGCCAGCAGCTACAGGGTAGGGGACACTGAAGCTTTCTTT. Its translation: CASSYRVGDTEAFF.

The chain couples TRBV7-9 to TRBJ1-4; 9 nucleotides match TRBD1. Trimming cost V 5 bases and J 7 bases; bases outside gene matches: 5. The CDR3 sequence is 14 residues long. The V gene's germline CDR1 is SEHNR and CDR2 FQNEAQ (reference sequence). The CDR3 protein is CASSPGTGFEKLFF. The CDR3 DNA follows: TGTGCCAGCAGCCCCGGGACAGGGTTTGAAAAACTGTTTTTT. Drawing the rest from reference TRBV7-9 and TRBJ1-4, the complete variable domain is DTGVSQNPRHKITKRGQNVTFRCDPISEHNRLYWYRQTLGQGPEFLTYFQNEAQLEKSRLLSDRFSAERPKGSFSTLEIQRTEQGDSAMYLCASSPGTGFEKLFFGSGTQLSVL.

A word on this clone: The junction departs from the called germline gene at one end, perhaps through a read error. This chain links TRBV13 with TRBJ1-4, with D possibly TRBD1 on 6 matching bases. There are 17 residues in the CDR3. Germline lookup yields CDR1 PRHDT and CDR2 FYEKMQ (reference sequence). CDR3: CASSLGQISATNEKLFF. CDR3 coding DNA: TGTGCCAGCAGCCTAGGACAGATTTCAGCAACTAATGAAAAACTGTTTTTT.

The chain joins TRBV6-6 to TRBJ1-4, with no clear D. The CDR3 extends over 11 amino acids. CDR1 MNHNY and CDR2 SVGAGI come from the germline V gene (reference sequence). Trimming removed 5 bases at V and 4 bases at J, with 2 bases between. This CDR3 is CASSHNEKLFF. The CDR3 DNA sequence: TGTGCCAGCAGTCATAATGAAAAACTGTTTTTT.

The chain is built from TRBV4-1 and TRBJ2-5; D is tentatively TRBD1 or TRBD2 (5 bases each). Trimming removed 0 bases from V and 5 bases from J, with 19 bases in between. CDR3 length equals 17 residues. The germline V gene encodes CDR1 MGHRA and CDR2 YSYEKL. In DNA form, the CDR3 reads TGCGCCAGCAGCCAAGATCTTGCGTATGGGGACGGGGAGACCCAGTACTTC. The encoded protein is CASSQDLAYGDGETQYF.

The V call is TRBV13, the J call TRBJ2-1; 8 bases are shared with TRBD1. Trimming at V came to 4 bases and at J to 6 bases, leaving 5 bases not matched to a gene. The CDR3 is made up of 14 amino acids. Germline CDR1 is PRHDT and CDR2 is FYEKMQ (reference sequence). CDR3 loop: CASSWTGSANEQFF. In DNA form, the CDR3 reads TGTGCCAGCAGCTGGACAGGGAGTGCCAATGAGCAGTTCTTC. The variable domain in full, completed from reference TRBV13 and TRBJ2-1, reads AAGVIQSPRHLIKEKRETATLKCYPIPRHDTVYWYQQGPGQDPQFLISFYEKMQSDKGSIPDRFSAQQFSDYHSELNMSSLELGDSALYFCASSWTGSANEQFFGPGTRLTVL.

CDR3 coding DNA: TGTGCCAGCAGTTACGGAGATACGCAGTATTTT. It translates to CASSYGDTQYF. V and J are TRBV6-6 and TRBJ2-3; no clear D gene. The germline gives CDR1 MNHNY, CDR2 SVGAGI (reference sequence). This CDR3 contains 11 residues. V gave up 2 bases and J gave up 5 bases, with 2 bases separating them.

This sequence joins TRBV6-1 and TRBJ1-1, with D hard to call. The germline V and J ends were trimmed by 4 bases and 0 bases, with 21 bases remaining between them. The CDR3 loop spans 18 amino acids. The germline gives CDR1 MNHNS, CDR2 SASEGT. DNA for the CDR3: TGTGCCAGCAGTGCGGGTGGGTCAGGTGTTCGCATGAACACTGAAGCTTTCTTT. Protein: CASSAGGSGVRMNTEAFF.

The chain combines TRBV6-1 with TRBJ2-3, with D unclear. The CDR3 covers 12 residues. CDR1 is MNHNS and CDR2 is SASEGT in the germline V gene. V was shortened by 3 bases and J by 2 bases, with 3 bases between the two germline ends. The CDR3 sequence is CASSDFTDTQYF. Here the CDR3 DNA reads TGTGCCAGCAGTGATTTCACAGATACGCAGTATTTT.

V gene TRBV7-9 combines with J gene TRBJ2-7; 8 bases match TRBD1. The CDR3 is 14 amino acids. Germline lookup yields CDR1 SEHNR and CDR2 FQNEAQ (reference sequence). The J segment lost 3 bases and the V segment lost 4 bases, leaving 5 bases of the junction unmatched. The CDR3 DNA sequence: TGTGCCAGCAGCTCCCAGGACAGGGACTACGAGCAGTACTTC. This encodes CASSSQDRDYEQYF.

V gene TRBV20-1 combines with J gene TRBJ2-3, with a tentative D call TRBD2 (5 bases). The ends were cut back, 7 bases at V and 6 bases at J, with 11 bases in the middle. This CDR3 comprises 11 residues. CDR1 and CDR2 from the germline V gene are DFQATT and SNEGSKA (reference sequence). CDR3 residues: CSGLLVDTQYF. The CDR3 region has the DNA TGCAGTGGCCTACTAGTGGATACGCAGTATTTT.

In DNA form, the CDR3 reads TGTGCCAGCAGCTTATCTTCGGATAGCGGGAGCACAGATACGCAGTATTTT. As protein: CASSLSSDSGSTDTQYF. The rearrangement uses TRBV7-9 and TRBJ2-3; 7 bases agree with TRBD2. With V trimmed by 2 bases and J by 0 bases, 8 bases remained unmatched. Germline CDR1 and CDR2: SEHNR and FQNEAQ (reference sequence). This CDR3 spans 17 amino acids.